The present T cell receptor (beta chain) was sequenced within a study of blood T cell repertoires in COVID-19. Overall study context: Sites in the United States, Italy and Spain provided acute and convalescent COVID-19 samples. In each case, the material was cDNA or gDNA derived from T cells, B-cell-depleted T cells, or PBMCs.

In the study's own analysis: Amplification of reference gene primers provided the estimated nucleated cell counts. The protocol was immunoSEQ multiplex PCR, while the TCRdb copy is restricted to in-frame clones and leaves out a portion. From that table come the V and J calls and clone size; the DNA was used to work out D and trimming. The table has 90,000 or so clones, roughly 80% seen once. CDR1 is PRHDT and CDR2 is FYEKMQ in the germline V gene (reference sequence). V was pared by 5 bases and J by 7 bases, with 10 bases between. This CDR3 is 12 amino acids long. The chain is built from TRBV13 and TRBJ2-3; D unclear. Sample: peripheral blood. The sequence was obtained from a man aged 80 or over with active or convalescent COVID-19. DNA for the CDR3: TGTGCCAGCAGCAGCCCCGGTTATACGCAGTATTTT. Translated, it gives CASSSPGYTQYF.